Included here is one TCR beta chain sequence, with context. Its antigen is currently unknown. Germline and junction disagree at one end, which may indicate a read error. This CDR3 is 11 amino acids long. Germline V gives CDR1 MNHNS, CDR2 SASEGT. This sample was included in a study of T cell responses to AZD1222 COVID-19 vaccine. Study-wide findings and caveats: Two doses of AZD1222 preceded a rise in Spike-specific TCR breadth and depth.

Data came from immunoSEQ multiplex PCR; TCRdb stores just in-frame clones and leaves some out. Counted here are 100,000 to 150,000 clones, about 88% occurring once; the ten biggest clones make up roughly a sixth. The sequence came from an adult in good health. This sample comprised peripheral blood, obtained on day 0 of MenACWY control vaccination. The chain has TRBV6-1 and TRBJ1-2; D is perhaps TRBD1 (6 bases). In nucleotides, the CDR3 is TGTGCCAGTAGAATGGGACAAATCGTCGCCTTC. It translates to CASRMGQIVAF.